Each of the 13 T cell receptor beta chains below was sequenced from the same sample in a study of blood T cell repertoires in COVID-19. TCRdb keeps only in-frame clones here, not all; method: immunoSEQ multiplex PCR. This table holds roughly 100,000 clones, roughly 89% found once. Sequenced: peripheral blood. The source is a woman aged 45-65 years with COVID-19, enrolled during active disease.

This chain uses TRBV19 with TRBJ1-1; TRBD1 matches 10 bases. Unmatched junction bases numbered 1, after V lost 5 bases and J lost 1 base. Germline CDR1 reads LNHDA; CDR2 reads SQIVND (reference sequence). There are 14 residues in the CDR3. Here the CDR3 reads CASSWDRGNTEAFF. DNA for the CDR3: TGTGCCAGTAGTTGGGACAGGGGGAACACTGAAGCTTTCTTT. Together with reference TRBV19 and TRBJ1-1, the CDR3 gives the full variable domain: DGGITQSPKYLFRKEGQNVTLSCEQNLNHDAMYWYRQDPGQGLRLIYYSQIVNDFQKGDIAEGYSVSREKKESFPLTVTSAQKNPTAFYLCASSWDRGNTEAFFGQGTRLTVV.

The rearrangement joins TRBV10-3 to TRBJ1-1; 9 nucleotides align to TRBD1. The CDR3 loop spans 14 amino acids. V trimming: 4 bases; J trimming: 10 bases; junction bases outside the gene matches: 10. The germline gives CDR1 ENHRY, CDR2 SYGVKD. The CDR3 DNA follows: TGTGCCATCAGTGGTACAGGGGGCCAGCAAAGAGCTTTCTTT. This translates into CAISGTGGQQRAFF.

CDR3 amino acids: CASSEGPGGTDTQYF. CDR3 sequence (DNA): TGTGCCAGCAGCGAAGGCCCGGGCGGGACAGATACGCAGTATTTT. The chain carries TRBV9 and TRBJ2-3; maybe TRBD2 (5 bases). This CDR3 is built from 15 residues. V was clipped by 3 bases and J by 3 bases, with 14 bases between them. In germline, CDR1 is SGDLS, CDR2 YYNGEE.

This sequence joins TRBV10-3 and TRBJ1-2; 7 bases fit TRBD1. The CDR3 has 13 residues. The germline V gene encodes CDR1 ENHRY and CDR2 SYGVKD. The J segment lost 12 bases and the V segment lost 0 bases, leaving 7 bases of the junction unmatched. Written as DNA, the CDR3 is TGTGCCATCAGTGAGTCGGACAGGCTGAAGAACACCTTC. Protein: CAISESDRLKNTF.

CDR3: CASSPGQGAIGNTIYF. Written as DNA, the CDR3 is TGTGCCAGCAGCCCCGGACAGGGGGCGATTGGAAACACCATATATTTT. The chain uses TRBV7-2 and TRBJ1-3, with 11 bases aligning to TRBD1. Germline V CDR1 and CDR2: SGHTA, FQGNSA. The CDR3 sequence is 16 residues long. Trimming removed 5 bases from V and 3 bases from J; junction bases left unmatched: 6.

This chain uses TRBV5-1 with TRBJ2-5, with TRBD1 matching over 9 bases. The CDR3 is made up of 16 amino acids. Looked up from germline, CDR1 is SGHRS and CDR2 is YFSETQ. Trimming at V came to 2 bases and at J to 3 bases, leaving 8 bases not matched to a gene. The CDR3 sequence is CASSLSPGQGEETQYF. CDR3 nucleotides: TGCGCCAGCAGCTTAAGTCCGGGACAGGGAGAAGAGACCCAGTACTTC.

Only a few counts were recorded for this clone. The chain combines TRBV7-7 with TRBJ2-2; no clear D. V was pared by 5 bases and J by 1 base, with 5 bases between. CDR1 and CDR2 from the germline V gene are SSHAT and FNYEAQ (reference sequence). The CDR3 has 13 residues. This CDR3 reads CASSPGNTGELFF. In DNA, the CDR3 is TGTGCCAGCAGCCCCGGGAACACCGGGGAGCTGTTTTTT.

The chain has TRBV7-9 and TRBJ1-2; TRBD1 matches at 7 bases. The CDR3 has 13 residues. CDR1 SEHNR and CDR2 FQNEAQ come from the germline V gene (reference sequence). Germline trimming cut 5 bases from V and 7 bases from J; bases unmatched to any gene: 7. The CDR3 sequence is CASSRSTGTGYTF. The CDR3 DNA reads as TGTGCCAGCAGCCGATCGACAGGGACTGGCTACACCTTC.

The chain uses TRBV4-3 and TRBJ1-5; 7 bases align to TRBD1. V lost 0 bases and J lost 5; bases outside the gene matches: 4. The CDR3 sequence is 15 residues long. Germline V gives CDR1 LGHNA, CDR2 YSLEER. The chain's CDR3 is CASSQDTGEYQPQHF. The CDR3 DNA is TGCGCCAGCAGCCAAGATACAGGGGAATATCAGCCCCAGCATTTT.

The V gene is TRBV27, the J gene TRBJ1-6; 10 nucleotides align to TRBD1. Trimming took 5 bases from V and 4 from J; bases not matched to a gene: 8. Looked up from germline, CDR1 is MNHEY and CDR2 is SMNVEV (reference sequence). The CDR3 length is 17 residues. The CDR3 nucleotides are TGTGCCAGCAGTGCAAGACAGGGGGCACTTTATAATTCACCCCTCCACTTT. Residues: CASSARQGALYNSPLHF.

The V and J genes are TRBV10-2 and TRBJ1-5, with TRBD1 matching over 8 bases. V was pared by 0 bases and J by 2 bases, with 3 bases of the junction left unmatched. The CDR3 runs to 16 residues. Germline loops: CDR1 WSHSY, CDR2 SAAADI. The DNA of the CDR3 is TGCGCCAGCAGTGAGTCGACAGGGGTCCGCAATCAGCCCCAGCATTTT. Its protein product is CASSESTGVRNQPQHF.

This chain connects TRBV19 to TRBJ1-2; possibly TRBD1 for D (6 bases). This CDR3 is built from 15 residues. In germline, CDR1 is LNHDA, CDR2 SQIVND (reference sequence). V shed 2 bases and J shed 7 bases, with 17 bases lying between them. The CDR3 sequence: CASSIFGTSLSGYTF. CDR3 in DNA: TGTGCCAGTAGTATATTCGGGACATCGTTAAGTGGCTACACCTTC.

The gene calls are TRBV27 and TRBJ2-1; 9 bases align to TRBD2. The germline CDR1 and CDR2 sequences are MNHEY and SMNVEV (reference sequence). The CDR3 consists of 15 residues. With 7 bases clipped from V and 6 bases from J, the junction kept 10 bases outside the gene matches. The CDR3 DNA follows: TGTGCCAGCACCTGGGGCGGGGGGGCGGCCAATGAGCAGTTCTTC. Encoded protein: CASTWGGGAANEQFF.